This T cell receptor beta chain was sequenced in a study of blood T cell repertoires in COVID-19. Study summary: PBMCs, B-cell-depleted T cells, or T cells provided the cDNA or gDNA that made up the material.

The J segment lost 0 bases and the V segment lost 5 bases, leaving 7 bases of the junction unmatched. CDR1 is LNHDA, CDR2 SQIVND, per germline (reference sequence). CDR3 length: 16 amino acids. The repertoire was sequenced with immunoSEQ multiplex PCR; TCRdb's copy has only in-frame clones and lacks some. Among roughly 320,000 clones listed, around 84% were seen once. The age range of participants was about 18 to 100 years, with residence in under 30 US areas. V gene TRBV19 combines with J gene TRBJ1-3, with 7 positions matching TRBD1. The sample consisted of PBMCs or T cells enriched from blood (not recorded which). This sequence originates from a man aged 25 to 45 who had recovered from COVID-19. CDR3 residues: CASSSDRDISGNTIYF. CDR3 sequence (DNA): TGTGCCAGTAGTTCAGACAGGGATATCTCTGGAAACACCATATATTTT.